This T cell receptor beta chain was documented in a study of blood T cell repertoires in COVID-19. Study at large: From T cells, B-cell-depleted T cells, or PBMCs came the material, which was cDNA or gDNA.

Per the original methods: Estimates of nucleated cell counts were drawn from the amplification of reference gene primers. The protocol was immunoSEQ multiplex PCR, while the TCRdb copy is restricted to in-frame clones and leaves out a portion. The V and J calls and clone size come from that table; D and trimming were worked out from the DNA. This repertoire shows more than 85,000 clones, around 87% found once; its top ten account for about 17%. CDR3 length: 15 amino acids. V lost 5 bases and J lost 2, with 15 bases in between. CDR1 and CDR2 (germline): SEHNR, FQNEAQ (reference sequence). What was sequenced was peripheral blood. This clonotype was obtained from a human donor in a cohort sampled during active COVID-19. This chain links TRBV7-9 with TRBJ1-1, with D unclear. CDR3 region: CASSPLGVENTEAFF. The CDR3 DNA sequence: TGTGCCAGCAGCCCCCTGGGAGTCGAAAACACTGAAGCTTTCTTT.